This section outlines one T cell receptor beta chain sequence together with its context. Germline CDR1 is MNHNS and CDR2 is SASEGT. This CDR3 has 15 amino acids. Trimming stripped 2 bases from V and 0 bases from J, with 5 bases between. Enrollees, about 18 to 95 years old, lived in approximately 24 US areas. Allocation to cohorts depended on clinical history reported by the participants. The source of the sample is a study of blood T cell repertoires in COVID-19. Across the whole study: Acute and convalescent COVID-19 samples came from the United States, Italy and Spain.

How the authors handled the data: The assay estimated nucleated cells by amplifying reference gene primers. Only in-frame clones appear in the TCRdb table, and some are missing; sequencing was by immunoSEQ multiplex PCR. That table is the source of V, J and clone size, and D and trimming were worked out from the DNA. The repertoire holds about 280,000 clones, 90% seen once, with about 1.8% in the top ten. The specimen sequenced was PBMCs or T cells enriched from blood (not recorded which). The chain employs TRBV6-1 and TRBJ1-6; no firm D call. This TCR derives from a woman under 30 with acute COVID-19. In DNA, the CDR3 is TGTGCCAGCAGTGAATTGAGCTCCTATAATTCACCCCTCCACTTT. Its protein product is CASSELSSYNSPLHF.